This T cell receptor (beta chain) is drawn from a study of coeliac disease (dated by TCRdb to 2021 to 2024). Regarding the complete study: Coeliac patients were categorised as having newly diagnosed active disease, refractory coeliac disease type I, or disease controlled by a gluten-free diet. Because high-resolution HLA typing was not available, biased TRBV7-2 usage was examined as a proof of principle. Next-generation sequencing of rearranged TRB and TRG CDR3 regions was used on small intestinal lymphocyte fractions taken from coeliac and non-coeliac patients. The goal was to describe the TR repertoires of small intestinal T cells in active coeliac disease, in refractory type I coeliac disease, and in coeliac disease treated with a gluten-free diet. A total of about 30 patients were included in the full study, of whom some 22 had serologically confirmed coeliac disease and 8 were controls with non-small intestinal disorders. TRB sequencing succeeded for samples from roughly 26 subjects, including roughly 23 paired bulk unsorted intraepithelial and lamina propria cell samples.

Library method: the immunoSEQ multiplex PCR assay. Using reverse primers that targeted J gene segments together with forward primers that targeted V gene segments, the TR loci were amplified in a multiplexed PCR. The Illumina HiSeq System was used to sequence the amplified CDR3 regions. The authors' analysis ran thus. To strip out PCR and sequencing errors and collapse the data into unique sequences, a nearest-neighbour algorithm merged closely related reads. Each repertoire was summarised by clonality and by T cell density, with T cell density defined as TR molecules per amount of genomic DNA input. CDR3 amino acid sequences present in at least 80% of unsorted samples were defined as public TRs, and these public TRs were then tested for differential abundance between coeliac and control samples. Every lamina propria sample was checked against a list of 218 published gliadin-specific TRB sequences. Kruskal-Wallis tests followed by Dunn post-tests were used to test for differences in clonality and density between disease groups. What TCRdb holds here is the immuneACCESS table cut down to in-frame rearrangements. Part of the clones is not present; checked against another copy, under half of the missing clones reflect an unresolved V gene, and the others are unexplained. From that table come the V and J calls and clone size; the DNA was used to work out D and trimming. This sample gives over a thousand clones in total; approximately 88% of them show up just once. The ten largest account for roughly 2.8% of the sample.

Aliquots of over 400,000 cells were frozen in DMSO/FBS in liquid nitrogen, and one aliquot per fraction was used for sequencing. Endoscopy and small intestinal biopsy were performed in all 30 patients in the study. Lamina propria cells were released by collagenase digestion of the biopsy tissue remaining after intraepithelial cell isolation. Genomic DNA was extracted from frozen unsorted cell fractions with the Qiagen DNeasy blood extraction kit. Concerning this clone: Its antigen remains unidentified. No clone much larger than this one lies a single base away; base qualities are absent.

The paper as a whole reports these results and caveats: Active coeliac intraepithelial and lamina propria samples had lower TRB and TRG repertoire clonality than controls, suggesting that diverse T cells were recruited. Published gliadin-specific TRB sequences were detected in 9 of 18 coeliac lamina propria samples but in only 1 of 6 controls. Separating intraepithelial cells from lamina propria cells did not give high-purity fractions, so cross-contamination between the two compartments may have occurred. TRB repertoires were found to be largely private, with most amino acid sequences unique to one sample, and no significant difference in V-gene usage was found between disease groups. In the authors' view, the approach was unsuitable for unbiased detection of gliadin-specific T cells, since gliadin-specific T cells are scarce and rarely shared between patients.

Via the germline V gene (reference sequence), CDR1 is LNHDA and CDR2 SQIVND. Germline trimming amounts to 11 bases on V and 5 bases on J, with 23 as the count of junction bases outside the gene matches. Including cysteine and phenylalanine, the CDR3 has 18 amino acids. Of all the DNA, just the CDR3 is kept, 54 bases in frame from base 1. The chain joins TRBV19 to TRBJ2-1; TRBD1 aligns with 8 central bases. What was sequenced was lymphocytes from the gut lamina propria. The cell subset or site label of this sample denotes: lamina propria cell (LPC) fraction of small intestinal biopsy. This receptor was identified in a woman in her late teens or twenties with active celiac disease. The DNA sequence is TGTGCCCATTTGGGTGATGTAATGAGAGGGACAGGCAACAATGAGCAGTTCTTC. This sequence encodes CAHLGDVMRGTGNNEQFF.